This T cell receptor (beta chain) stems from a study of STAT5B mutations in CD4+ large granular lymphocyte leukemia. The CDR3 runs 11 residues. The ends were cut back, 8 bases at V and 6 bases at J, with 11 bases in the middle. Germline lookup yields CDR1 SGHAT and CDR2 FQNNGV. The table came from immunoSEQ multiplex PCR; TCRdb's copy has only in-frame clones and leaves some out. The sample shows about 32,000 clones, around 71% of them seen only once. This clonotype originated in a human donor in good health. This rearrangement joins TRBV11-2 to TRBJ2-7; D is undetermined. The sequenced material came from CD4+ T cells from blood buffy coats. This CDR3 is CASGSTREQYF. CDR3 DNA: TGTGCCAGCGGCTCAACTCGCGAGCAGTACTTC.